This paragraph covers one T cell receptor beta chain sequence. Its antigen remains unidentified. CDR3 size: 12 residues. CDR1 is SQVTM, CDR2 ANQGSEA, per germline. The J segment lost 8 bases and the V segment lost 4 bases, leaving 6 bases of the junction unmatched. This entry comes from a study of vaccination and CD4 T cells after COVID-19. Study summary: The authors used overlapping spike peptides from SARS-CoV-2, HCoV-NL63, HCoV-OC43 and HCoV-229E to stimulate cells.

An Oncomine TCR Beta short-read assay was used to sequence the DNA from cultured CD4+ T cells. Genomic DNA was isolated from CD4+ T cells that had been cultured. TCRdb fed the PCR reads into MiXCR, producing one record per CDR3 protein. The repertoire holds approximately 16,000 distinct CDR3 sequences, with 57% as singletons. As to treatment: approximately nine-day PBMC culture with coronavirus spike peptide pools or control peptides (ViraFEST assay). The sequenced material came from CD4+ T cells from blood, cultured in vitro. The TCR originated in a human donor who had recovered from COVID-19. The J gene is TRBJ1-2, the V gene TRBV29-1; 8 bases map to TRBD1. The CDR3 DNA reads TGCAGCGTTGCGGACAGGGCGTCCGGCTACACCTTC. Translated: CSVADRASGYTF.